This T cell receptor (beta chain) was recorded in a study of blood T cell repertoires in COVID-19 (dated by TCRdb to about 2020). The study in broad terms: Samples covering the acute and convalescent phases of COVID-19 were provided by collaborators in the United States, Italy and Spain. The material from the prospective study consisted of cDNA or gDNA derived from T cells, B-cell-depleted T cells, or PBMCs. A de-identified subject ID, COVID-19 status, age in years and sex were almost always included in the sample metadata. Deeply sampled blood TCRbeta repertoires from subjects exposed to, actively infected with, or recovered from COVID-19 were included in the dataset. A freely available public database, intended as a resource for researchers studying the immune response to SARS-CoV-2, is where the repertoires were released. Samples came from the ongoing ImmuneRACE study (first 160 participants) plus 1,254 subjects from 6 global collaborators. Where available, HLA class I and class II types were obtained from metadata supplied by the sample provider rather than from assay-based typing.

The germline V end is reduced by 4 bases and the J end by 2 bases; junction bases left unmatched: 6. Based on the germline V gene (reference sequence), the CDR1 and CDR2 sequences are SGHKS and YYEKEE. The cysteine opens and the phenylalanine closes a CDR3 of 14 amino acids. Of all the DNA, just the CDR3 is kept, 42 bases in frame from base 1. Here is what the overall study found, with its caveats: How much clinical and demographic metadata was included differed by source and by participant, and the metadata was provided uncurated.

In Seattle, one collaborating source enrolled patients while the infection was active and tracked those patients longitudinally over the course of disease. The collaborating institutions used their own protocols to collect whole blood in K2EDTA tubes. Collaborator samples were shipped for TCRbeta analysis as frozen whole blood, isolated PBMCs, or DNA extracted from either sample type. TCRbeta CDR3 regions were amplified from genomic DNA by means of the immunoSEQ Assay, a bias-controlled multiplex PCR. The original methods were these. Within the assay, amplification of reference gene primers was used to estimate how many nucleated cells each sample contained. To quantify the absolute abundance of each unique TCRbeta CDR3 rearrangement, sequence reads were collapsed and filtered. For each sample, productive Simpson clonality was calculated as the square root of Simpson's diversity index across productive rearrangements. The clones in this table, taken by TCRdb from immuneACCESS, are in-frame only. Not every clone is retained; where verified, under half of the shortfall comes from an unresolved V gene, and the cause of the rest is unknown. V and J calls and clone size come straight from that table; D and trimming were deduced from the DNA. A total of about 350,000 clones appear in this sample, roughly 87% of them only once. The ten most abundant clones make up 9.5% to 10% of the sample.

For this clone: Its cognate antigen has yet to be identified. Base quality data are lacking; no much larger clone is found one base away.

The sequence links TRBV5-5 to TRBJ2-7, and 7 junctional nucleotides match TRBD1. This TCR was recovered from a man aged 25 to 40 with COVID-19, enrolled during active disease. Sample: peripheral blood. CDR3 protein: CASSDRASTYEQYF. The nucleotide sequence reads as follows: TGTGCCAGCAGCGACAGGGCATCCACCTACGAGCAGTACTTC.